This TCR beta chain was profiled in a study of TIL therapy for anti-PD-1-resistant metastatic lung cancer. Study details: Patients had a median age of 54 years (range about 35-85).

The libraries were made with immunoSEQ v3. The table came from immunoSEQ multiplex PCR; TCRdb's copy has only in-frame clones and leaves some out. The data hold roughly 60,000 clones, with 70% to 75% observed a single time. V lost 6 bases and J 3 bases, leaving 9 bases between the germline ends. Germline CDR1 SQVTM, CDR2 ANQGSEA. This CDR3 has 12 amino acids. As for time point: pre-treatment sample, taken before nivolumab and TIL therapy. This clone was detected once. The chain has TRBV29-1 and TRBJ1-3, with no clear D. The TCR comes from a person aged 25 to 79 with non-small cell lung cancer. The sample in question was blood, obtained at baseline. The CDR3 DNA follows: TGCAGCGTCCGAGACGGTGGAAACACCATATATTTT. Amino acids: CSVRDGGNTIYF.